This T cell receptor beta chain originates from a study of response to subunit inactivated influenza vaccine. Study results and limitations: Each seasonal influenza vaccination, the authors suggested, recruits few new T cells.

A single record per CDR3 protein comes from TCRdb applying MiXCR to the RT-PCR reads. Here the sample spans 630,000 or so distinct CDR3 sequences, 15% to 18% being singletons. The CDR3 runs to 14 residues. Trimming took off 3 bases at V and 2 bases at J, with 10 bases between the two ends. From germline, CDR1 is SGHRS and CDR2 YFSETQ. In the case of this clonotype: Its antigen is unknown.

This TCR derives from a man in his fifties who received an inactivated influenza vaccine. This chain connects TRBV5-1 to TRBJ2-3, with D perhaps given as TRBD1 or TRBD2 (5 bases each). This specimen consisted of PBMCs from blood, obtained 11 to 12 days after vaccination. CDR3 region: CASSSSGATDTQYF. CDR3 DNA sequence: TGCGCCAGCAGCTCATCCGGGGCCACAGATACGCAGTATTTT.